These 28 T cell receptor beta chains were all obtained from the same sample, sequenced in a study of tumor-infiltrating lymphocytes in glioblastoma multiforme. TCRB libraries came from RNA via three nested multiplex PCR rounds. TCRdb re-analysed the multiplex PCR reads in MiXCR, keeping a single row per CDR3 protein. The profile shows about 32,000 distinct CDR3 sequences, roughly three fifths of them singletons. Sequencing was performed on brain tumor tissue. The source of these receptors is a male donor with glioblastoma.

The rearrangement links TRBV19 to TRBJ1-2; TRBD1 is a possible D gene (5 bases). Germline assignment: CDR1 LNHDA and CDR2 SQIVND (reference sequence). The CDR3 covers 13 residues. Trimming stripped 8 bases from V and 4 bases from J, with 14 bases between. CDR3 nucleotides: TGTGCCAGTGGGACGGGGTTTAGCTATGGCTACACCTTC. It yields the protein CASGTGFSYGYTF.

This clonotype is judged medium-sized (0.01 to 0.1%). The chain is built from TRBV29-1 and TRBJ2-1, with 11 bases fitting TRBD2. Germline-derived CDR1 and CDR2 are SQVTM and ANQGSEA. J lost 0 bases, V lost 6 bases, and 4 bases had no gene match. The length of the CDR3 is 15 residues. The CDR3 region has the DNA TGCAGCGTGGGACTAGCGGAGGCCTCCTACAATGAGCAGTTCTTC. It specifies CSVGLAEASYNEQFF.

As to this clonotype: The conserved phenylalanine or tryptophan normally closing the CDR3 is absent here, so this likely arose from a read error. The chain links TRBV6-6 to TRBJ2-7, with 9 bases aligning to TRBD1. The CDR3 has 14 residues. Germline CDR1 and CDR2: MNHNY and SVGAGI (reference sequence). V shed 5 bases, J shed 4 bases, and the junction held 6 bases outside the gene matches. CDR3 nucleotides: TGTGCCAGCAGTCCCACAGGGGGCTCTTACGAGCAGTACCTC. This sequence encodes CASSPTGGSYEQYL.

Points on this clonotype: A much larger clonotype is one base distant, so this may be a read error. The chain combines TRBV12-3 or TRBV12-4 with TRBJ2-7; D is uncertain. This CDR3 has 15 amino acids. V lost 3 bases and J lost 4, with 16 bases in between. The CDR3 DNA follows: TGTGCCAGCAGTTTTATTGGTCCATGGAGTTACGAGCAGTACTTC. It yields the protein CASSFIGPWSYEQYF.

This chain links TRBV6-1 with TRBJ2-4; perhaps TRBD2 as D (6 bases). Between the trimmed V and J ends, which lost 9 bases and 5 bases, there was a span of 17 bases. The germline V gene encodes CDR1 MNHNS and CDR2 SASEGT. This CDR3 contains 14 residues. The CDR3: CARRLGLAENIQYF. The DNA of the CDR3 is TGTGCCAGAAGACTGGGATTAGCGGAAAACATTCAGTACTTC.

This clonotype was observed a handful of times. This sequence may be a read error, since a much larger clone differs from it by one base. V usage is TRBV7-8 and J usage is TRBJ2-3; D unresolved. Germline V gene lookup returns CDR1 SGHVS and CDR2 FQNEAQ. The CDR3 is 16 residues long. The chain's CDR3 is CASTLNEGNRADTQYF. The CDR3, as DNA: TGTGCCAGCACCTTAAACGAAGGGAATCGAGCAGATACGCAGTATTTT.

V usage is TRBV5-1 and J usage is TRBJ2-5; TRBD2 matches 15 bases. The CDR3 is 17 residues long. Germline V gene data show CDR1 as SGHRS and CDR2 as YFSETQ. Unmatched junction bases numbered 4, after V lost 3 bases and J lost 1 base. CDR3 DNA sequence: TGCGCCAGCAGCTCGGGACTAGCGGGAGGACTCCAAGAGACCCAGTACTTC. As protein: CASSSGLAGGLQETQYF.

This clonotype has just a few counts. The rearrangement links TRBV5-1 to TRBJ2-1; D gene uncertain. Germline CDR1 SGHRS, CDR2 YFSETQ. This CDR3 is 14 amino acids long. V was cut by 4 bases and J by 0 bases, with 8 bases left in between. The DNA for the CDR3 is TGCGCCAGCAGCCCATACAGCTCCTACAATGAGCAGTTCTTC. It translates to CASSPYSSYNEQFF.

This clonotype was detected many times. The chain links TRBV29-1 to TRBJ2-7; D is ambiguous. Germline V gene sequence: CDR1 SQVTM, CDR2 ANQGSEA. V lost 2 bases, J lost 1 base, and 6 bases lay in between. CDR3 length: 12 residues. The CDR3 sequence is CSVETDSYEQYF. CDR3 sequence (DNA): TGCAGCGTTGAAACAGATTCCTACGAGCAGTACTTC.

V and J are TRBV28 and TRBJ2-2; 7 nucleotides align to TRBD2. The V gene end was trimmed by 8 bases and the J gene end by 7 bases; junction bases not matched to a gene: 16. CDR1 is MDHEN, CDR2 SYDVKM, per germline. The CDR3 has 16 amino acids. The CDR3 here is CASGGGRAALFGELFF. The CDR3 bases are TGTGCCAGCGGGGGGGGGAGGGCCGCGTTGTTCGGGGAGCTGTTTTTT. The full variable domain, in which reference TRBV28 and TRBJ2-2 provide the parts outside the CDR3, is DVKVTQSSRYLVKRTGEKVFLECVQDMDHENMFWYRQDPGLGLRLIYFSYDVKMKEKGDIPEGYSVSREKKERFSLILESASTNQTSMYLCASGGGRAALFGELFFGEGSRLTVL.

This clonotype was counted only a few times. A read error is possible here, since a much larger clone lies one base away. The chain has TRBV29-1 and TRBJ2-1, with 7 positions matching TRBD2. The CDR3 contains 14 residues. Trimming removed 4 bases from V and 7 bases from J; junction bases left unmatched: 10. CDR1 and CDR2 from the germline V gene are SQVTM and ANQGSEA. For the CDR3, the DNA is TGCAGCGTTGTACTAGGTGGGGGGGAGAATGAGCAGTTCTTC. It codes for CSVVLGGGENEQFF.

V usage is TRBV7-9 and J usage is TRBJ1-4; D may be TRBD1 (6 bases). V lost 4 bases, J lost 3 bases, and 9 bases lay in between. CDR3 length: 14 amino acids. Germline V CDR1 and CDR2: SEHNR, FQNEAQ (reference sequence). The CDR3 here is CASSSQGANEKLFF. Here the CDR3 DNA reads TGTGCCAGCAGCTCACAGGGTGCTAATGAAAAACTGTTTTTT.

The chain couples TRBV18 to TRBJ2-3; unclear D gene. This CDR3 contains 13 residues. Trimming left V 3 bases short and J 4 bases short, with 8 bases between. Germline loops: CDR1 KGHSH, CDR2 LQKENI. CDR3 protein: CASSPPTADTQYF. The DNA of the CDR3 is TGTGCCAGCTCACCTCCTACCGCAGATACGCAGTATTTT. Full variable domain (missing parts from reference TRBV18 and TRBJ2-3): NAGVMQNPRHLVRRRGQEARLRCSPMKGHSHVYWYRQLPEEGLKFMVYLQKENIIDESGMPKERFSAEFPKEGPSILRIQQVVRGDSAAYFCASSPPTADTQYFGPGTRLTVL.

This clonotype is categorized as medium-sized. Relative to the germline gene, one junction end is altered; a read error may explain this. The rearrangement links TRBV5-6 to TRBJ2-1; D not certain. This CDR3 has 13 residues. Germline loops: CDR1 SGHDT, CDR2 YYEEEE. The CDR3 is CASSSVAYNEQFF. The DNA for the CDR3 is TGTGCCAGCAGCTCCGTTGCCTATAATGAGCAGTTCTTC.

A word on this clonotype: One base away lies a much larger clone, so this may be a sequencing read error. V and J are TRBV5-1 and TRBJ1-1; D not certain. Per germline, CDR1 SGHRS and CDR2 YFSETQ. The CDR3 consists of 14 residues. The CDR3 DNA reads as TGCGCCAGCAGCTTGGCTGTAGGGAACACTGGAGCTTTCTTT. This sequence encodes CASSLAVGNTGAFF.

Turning to this clonotype: One end of the junction fails to match germline, which may point to a read error. The chain carries TRBV11-2 and TRBJ2-1, with 8 bases fitting TRBD2. The length of the CDR3 is 18 residues. Germline V gene lookup returns CDR1 SGHAT and CDR2 FQNNGV. CDR3 DNA: TGTGCCAGCAGCCCGGGATTAGCGGGACCCGAGATTTACAATGATCAGTTCTTC. Its translation is CASSPGLAGPEIYNDQFF. Complete variable domain (other parts from reference TRBV11-2 and TRBJ2-1): EAGVAQSPRYKIIEKRQSVAFWCNPISGHATLYWYQQILGQGPKLLIQFQNNGVVDDSQLPKDRFSAERLKGVDSTLKIQPAKLEDSAVYLCASSPGLAGPEIYNDQFFGPGTRLTVL.

In regard to this clonotype: One end of the junction does not line up with germline, which may come from a read error. This chain links TRBV7-9 with TRBJ1-1; D is unclear. The CDR3 totals 15 residues. Germline V CDR1 and CDR2: SEHNR, FQNEAQ (reference sequence). The CDR3 is CTSSLERGRDTEAFF. The CDR3 DNA follows: TGTACCAGCAGCTTAGAGCGGGGTCGGGACACTGAAGCTTTCTTT.

A remark on this clonotype: This could be a read error, since a much larger clone is one nucleotide away. J is TRBJ2-3 and V is TRBV5-1; 13 nucleotides align to TRBD2. The CDR3 runs to 17 residues. CDR1 and CDR2 (germline): SGHRS, YFSETQ. Trimming removed 4 bases from V and 0 bases from J; junction bases left unmatched: 5. The CDR3 bases are TGCGCCAGCAGCACGGGACTAGCGGGAACTAGCACAGATACGCAGTATTTT. Amino acids: CASSTGLAGTSTDTQYF.

J is TRBJ2-4 and V is TRBV20-1, with 7 bases matching TRBD1. Germline CDR1 and CDR2: DFQATT and SNEGSKA (reference sequence). The CDR3 length is 15 residues. With 6 bases clipped from V and 5 bases from J, the junction kept 13 bases outside the gene matches. Here the CDR3 DNA reads TGCAGTGCGCGGCCTTTCGGACAGGCCCAAAACATTCAGTACTTC. Protein product: CSARPFGQAQNIQYF.

This clonotype is medium-sized (0.01 to 0.1%) by share. The genes are TRBV6-1 and TRBJ2-7, with a tentative D call TRBD1 (6 bases). The CDR3 is made up of 14 amino acids. The V gene's germline CDR1 is MNHNS and CDR2 SASEGT. Trimming took 5 bases from V and 0 from J, leaving 11 bases between them. This chain's CDR3 is CASSYRDNSYEQYF. In DNA form, the CDR3 reads TGTGCCAGCAGTTACCGGGACAACTCCTACGAGCAGTACTTC.

The chain uses TRBV5-1 and TRBJ1-4, with D unresolved. The CDR3 extends over 14 amino acids. V dropped 4 bases and J dropped 0 bases, with 7 bases sitting between them. The germline gives CDR1 SGHRS, CDR2 YFSETQ. The CDR3 DNA reads TGCGCCAGCAGCACTGCTGCAACTAATGAAAAACTGTTTTTT. It is translated as CASSTAATNEKLFF.

Of note for this clonotype: A read error is possible here, since a much larger clone lies one base away. This is likely a read error, given that the CDR3 carries no conserved phenylalanine or tryptophan at its end. This chain links TRBV28 with TRBJ1-2, with 10 bases lining up with TRBD1. Per germline, CDR1 MDHEN and CDR2 SYDVKM. The CDR3 spans 19 residues. V lost 3 bases, J lost 4 bases, and 17 bases stayed unmatched. Written as DNA, the CDR3 is TGTGCCAGCAGTTTTGGGGGAATGGAGGCCGGGACAGGGGTCTATGGCTACACCCTC. The encoded protein is CASSFGGMEAGTGVYGYTL.

As to this clonotype: A much larger clone is a single base away; this may be a read error. The rearrangement links TRBV7-8 to TRBJ2-7, with 8 bases matching TRBD1. Per the germline V gene, CDR1 is SGHVS and CDR2 is FQNEAQ. The CDR3 is 16 residues long. CDR3 amino acids: CASSQYNGTGVYGQYF. In DNA form, the CDR3 reads TGTGCCAGCAGCCAATACAACGGGACAGGTGTCTACGGGCAGTACTTC. Combining the CDR3 with reference TRBV7-8 and TRBJ2-7 gives the whole variable domain GAGVSQSPRYKVAKRGQDVALRCDPISGHVSLFWYQQALGQGPEFLTYFQNEAQLDKSGLPSDRFFAERPEGSVSTLKIQRTQQEDSAVYLCASSQYNGTGVYGQYFGPGTRLTVT.

To note about this clonotype: The CDR3 does not close with the conserved phenylalanine or tryptophan, likely indicating a read error. The CDR3 here is CASRPSENNEQFL. In DNA form, the CDR3 reads TGTGCCAGCCGGCCTAGCGAGAACAATGAGCAGTTCCTC. This chain joins TRBV12-3 or TRBV12-4 and TRBJ2-1; D is possibly TRBD2 (6 bases). V lost 8 bases to trimming and J lost 5 bases, with 13 bases between them. The CDR3 spans 13 residues.

This clonotype was found many times. The rearrangement joins TRBV5-1 to TRBJ2-5; the D gene is possibly TRBD2 (5 bases). CDR3 length: 15 residues. V lost 0 bases and J lost 5, with 14 bases in between. Germline V gives CDR1 SGHRS, CDR2 YFSETQ. This CDR3 reads CASSLAAGFMETQYF. CDR3 nucleotide sequence: TGCGCCAGCAGCTTGGCGGCGGGCTTCATGGAGACCCAGTACTTC.

In the case of this clonotype: One junction end disagrees with the germline gene, perhaps due to a read error. The chain uses TRBV10-3 and TRBJ2-3; TRBD1 matches at 8 bases. CDR1 and CDR2 from the germline V gene are ENHRY and SYGVKD. This CDR3 is 17 amino acids long. DNA for the CDR3: TGTGCCACCAGTGATCCGACAGGGGTACCAAATTTGGACACGCAGTATTTT. Translation: CATSDPTGVPNLDTQYF.

The rearrangement joins TRBV4-1 to TRBJ2-5; D is possibly TRBD2 (7 bases). Trimming shortened V by 4 bases and J by 1 base, and 10 bases separated the two germline ends. Germline assignment: CDR1 MGHRA and CDR2 YSYEKL. This CDR3 comprises 14 residues. The CDR3 spells CASSRGGLQETQYF. CDR3 DNA: TGCGCCAGCAGCCGGGGGGGCCTCCAAGAGACCCAGTACTTC.

Concerning this clonotype: The junction departs from germline at one end; a sequencing error may be responsible. This chain uses TRBV7-2 with TRBJ2-7, with 10 bases matching TRBD1. The germline CDR1 and CDR2 sequences are SGHTA and FQGNSA. CDR3 size: 15 residues. In DNA form, the CDR3 reads TGTGGCAGCAGCCGACTAGGACAGGGGGGCGACGAGCAGTACTTC. This encodes CGSSRLGQGGDEQYF.